This TCR beta chain was sequenced for a study of blood T cell repertoires in COVID-19. Libraries were prepared by immunoSEQ multiplex PCR; TCRdb keeps only in-frame clonotypes and omits some of them. In the table there are about 260,000 clones, about 89% of which are singletons. The CDR3 has 13 amino acids. The germline CDR1 and CDR2 sequences are MGHDK and SYGVNS. J gave up 7 bases and V 5 bases, and 5 bases lay outside the gene matches. The rearrangement joins TRBV25-1 to TRBJ2-1; 7 bases are a match to TRBD2. The sequenced sample consisted of peripheral blood. The source of this sequence is a man aged 35 to 55 who had recovered from COVID-19. The CDR3 is CASSSTSRNEQFF. The CDR3, as DNA: TGTGCCAGCAGTTCGACTAGCCGTAATGAGCAGTTCTTC.